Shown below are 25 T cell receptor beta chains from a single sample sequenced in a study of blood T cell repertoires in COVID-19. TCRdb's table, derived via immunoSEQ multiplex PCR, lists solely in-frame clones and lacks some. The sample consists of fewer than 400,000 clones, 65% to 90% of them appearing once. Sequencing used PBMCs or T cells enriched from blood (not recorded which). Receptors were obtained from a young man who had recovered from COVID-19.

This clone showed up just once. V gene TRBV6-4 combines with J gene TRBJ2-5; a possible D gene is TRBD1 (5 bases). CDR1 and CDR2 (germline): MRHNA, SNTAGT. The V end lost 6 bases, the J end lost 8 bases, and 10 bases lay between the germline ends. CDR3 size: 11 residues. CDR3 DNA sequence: TGTGCCAGCAGGCAGGGTGGAACCCAGTACTTC. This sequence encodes CASRQGGTQYF.

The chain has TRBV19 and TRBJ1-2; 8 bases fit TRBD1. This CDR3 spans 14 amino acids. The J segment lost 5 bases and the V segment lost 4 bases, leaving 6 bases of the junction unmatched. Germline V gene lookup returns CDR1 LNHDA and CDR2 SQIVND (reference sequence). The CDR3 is CASSTGTGYYGYTF. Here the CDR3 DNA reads TGTGCCAGTAGTACCGGGACAGGCTATTATGGCTACACCTTC.

This CDR3 reads CAWSFAGGPAFF. CDR3 bases: TGTGCCTGGAGTTTCGCAGGGGGACCGGCTTTCTTT. This chain connects TRBV30 to TRBJ1-1; TRBD1 matches 7 bases. There are 12 residues in the CDR3. The trim removed 2 bases at V and 11 bases at J, leaving 8 bases unmatched. Germline assignment: CDR1 GTSNPN and CDR2 SVGIG (reference sequence). Variable domain in full (rest from reference TRBV30 and TRBJ1-1): SQTIHQWPATLVQPVGSPLSLECTVEGTSNPNLYWYRQAAGRGLQLLFYSVGIGQISSEVPQNLSASRPQDRQFILSSKKLLLSDSGFYLCAWSFAGGPAFFGQGTRLTVV.

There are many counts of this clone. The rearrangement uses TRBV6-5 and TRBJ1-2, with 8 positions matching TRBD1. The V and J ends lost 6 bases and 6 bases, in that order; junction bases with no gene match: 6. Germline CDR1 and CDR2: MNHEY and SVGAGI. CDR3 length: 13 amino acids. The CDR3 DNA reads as TGTGCCAGCAGGCCTACAGGGGGGAATGGCTACACCTTC. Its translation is CASRPTGGNGYTF.

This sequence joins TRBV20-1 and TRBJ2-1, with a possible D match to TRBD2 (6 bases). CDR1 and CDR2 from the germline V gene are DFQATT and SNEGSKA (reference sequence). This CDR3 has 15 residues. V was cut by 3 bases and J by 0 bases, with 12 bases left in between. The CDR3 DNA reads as TGCAGTGCTAGTGCGGGACTCAGCTCCTACAATGAGCAGTTCTTC. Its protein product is CSASAGLSSYNEQFF.

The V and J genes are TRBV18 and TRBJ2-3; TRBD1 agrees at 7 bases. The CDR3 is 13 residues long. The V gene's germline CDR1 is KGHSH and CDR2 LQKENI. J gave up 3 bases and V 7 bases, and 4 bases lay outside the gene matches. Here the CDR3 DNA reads TGTGCCAGCTTGACAGGGTTAACAGATACGCAGTATTTT. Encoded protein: CASLTGLTDTQYF.

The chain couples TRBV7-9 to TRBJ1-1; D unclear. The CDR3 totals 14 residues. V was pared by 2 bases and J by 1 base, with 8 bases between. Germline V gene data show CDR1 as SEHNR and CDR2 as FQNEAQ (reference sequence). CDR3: CASSLLRGNTEAFF. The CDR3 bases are TGTGCCAGCAGCTTATTACGGGGGAACACTGAAGCTTTCTTT.

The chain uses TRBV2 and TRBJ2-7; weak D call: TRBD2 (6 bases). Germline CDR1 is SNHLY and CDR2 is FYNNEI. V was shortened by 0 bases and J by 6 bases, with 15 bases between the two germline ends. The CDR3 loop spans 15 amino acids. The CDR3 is CASSEASGWGSEQYF. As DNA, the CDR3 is TGTGCCAGCAGTGAAGCCAGCGGGTGGGGGTCCGAGCAGTACTTC.

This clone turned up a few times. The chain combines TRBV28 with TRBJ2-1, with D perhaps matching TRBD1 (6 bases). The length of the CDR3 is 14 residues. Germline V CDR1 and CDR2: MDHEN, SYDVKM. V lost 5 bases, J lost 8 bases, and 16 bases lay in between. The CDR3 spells CASSTTTGPDEQFF. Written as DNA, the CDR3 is TGTGCCAGCAGTACCACTACAGGGCCCGATGAGCAGTTCTTC. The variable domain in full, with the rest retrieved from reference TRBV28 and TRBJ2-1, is DVKVTQSSRYLVKRTGEKVFLECVQDMDHENMFWYRQDPGLGLRLIYFSYDVKMKEKGDIPEGYSVSREKKERFSLILESASTNQTSMYLCASSTTTGPDEQFFGPGTRLTVL.

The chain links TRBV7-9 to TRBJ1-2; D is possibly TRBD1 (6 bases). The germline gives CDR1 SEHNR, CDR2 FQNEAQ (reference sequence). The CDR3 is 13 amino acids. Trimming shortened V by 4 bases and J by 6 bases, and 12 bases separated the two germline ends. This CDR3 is CASSSWGRNGYTF. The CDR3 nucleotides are TGTGCCAGCAGCTCGTGGGGGCGAAATGGCTACACCTTC.

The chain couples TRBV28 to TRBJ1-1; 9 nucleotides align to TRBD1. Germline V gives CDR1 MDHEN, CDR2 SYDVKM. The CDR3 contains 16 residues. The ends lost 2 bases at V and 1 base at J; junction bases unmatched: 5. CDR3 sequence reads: CASSLGTGRTNTEAFF. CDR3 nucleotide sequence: TGTGCCAGCAGTTTAGGGACAGGGAGGACGAACACTGAAGCTTTCTTT.

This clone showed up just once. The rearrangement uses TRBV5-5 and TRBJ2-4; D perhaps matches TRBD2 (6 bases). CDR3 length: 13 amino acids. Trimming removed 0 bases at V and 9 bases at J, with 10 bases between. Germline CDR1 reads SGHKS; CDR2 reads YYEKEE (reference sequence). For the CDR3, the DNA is TGTGCCAGCAGCTTGGGGGTGGGAGGCATTCAGTACTTC. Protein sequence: CASSLGVGGIQYF.

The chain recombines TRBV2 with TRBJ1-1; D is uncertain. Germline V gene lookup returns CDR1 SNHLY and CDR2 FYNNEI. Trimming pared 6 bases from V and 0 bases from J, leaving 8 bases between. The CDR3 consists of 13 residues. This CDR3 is CASREGMNTEAFF. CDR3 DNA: TGTGCCAGCAGGGAGGGTATGAACACTGAAGCTTTCTTT.

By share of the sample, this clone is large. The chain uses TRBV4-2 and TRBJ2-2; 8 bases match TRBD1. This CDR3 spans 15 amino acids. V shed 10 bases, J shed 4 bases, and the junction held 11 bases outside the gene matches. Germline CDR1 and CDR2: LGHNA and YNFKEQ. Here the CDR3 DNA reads TGTGCCACTTCTGACAGGGGAGTTTTCACCGGGGAGCTGTTTTTT. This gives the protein CATSDRGVFTGELFF.

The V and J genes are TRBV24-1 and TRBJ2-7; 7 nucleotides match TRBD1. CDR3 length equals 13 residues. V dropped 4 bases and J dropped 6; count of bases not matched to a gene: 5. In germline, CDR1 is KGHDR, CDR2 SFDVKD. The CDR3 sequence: CATSDRGNSEQYF. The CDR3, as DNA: TGTGCCACCAGTGACAGGGGGAATAGCGAGCAGTACTTC.

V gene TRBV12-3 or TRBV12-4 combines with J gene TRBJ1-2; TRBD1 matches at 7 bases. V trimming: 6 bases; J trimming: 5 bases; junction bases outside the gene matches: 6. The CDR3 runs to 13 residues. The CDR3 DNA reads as TGTGCCAGCAGGTTGGGCAGGGGGTATGGCTACACCTTC. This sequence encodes CASRLGRGYGYTF.

The CDR3 coding sequence is TGTGCCAGCAGTTACGTGGGCGGGGAGACCCAGTACTTC. Its translation: CASSYVGGETQYF. The rearrangement joins TRBV6-5 to TRBJ2-5, with a weak D call TRBD2 (5 bases). Germline V lookup: CDR1 MNHEY, CDR2 SVGAGI. The germline V and J ends were trimmed by 2 bases and 5 bases, with 9 bases remaining between them. The CDR3 is 13 residues long.

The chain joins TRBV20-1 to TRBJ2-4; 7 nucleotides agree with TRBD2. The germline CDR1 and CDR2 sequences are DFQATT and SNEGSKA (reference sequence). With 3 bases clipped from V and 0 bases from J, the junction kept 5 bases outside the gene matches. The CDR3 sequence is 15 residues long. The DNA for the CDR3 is TGCAGTGCTAGTTCTAGCGGCCTAGCCAAAAACATTCAGTACTTC. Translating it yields CSASSSGLAKNIQYF.

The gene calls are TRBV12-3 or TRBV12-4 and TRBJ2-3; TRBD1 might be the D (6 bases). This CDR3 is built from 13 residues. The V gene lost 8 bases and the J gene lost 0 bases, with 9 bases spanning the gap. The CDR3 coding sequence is TGTGCCAGCGGACAGTTTAGCACAGATACGCAGTATTTT. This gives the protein CASGQFSTDTQYF.

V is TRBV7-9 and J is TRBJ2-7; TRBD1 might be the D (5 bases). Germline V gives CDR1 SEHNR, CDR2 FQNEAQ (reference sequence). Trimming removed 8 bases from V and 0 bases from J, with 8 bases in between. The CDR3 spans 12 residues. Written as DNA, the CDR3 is TGTGCCAGCTCAGGGAACTCCTACGAGCAGTACTTC. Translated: CASSGNSYEQYF.

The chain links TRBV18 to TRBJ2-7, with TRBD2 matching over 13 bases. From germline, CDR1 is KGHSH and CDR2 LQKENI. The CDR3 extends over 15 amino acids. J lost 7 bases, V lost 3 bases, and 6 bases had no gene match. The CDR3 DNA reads TGTGCCAGCTCACCGAGGACTAGCGGGAGTGGTGAGCAGTACTTC. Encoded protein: CASSPRTSGSGEQYF.

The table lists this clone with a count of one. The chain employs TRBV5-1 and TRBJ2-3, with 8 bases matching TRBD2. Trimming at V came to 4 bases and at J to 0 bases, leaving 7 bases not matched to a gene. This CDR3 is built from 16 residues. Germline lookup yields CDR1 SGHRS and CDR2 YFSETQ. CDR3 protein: CASSTGAGASTDTQYF. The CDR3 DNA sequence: TGCGCCAGCAGCACCGGAGCGGGGGCTAGCACAGATACGCAGTATTTT.

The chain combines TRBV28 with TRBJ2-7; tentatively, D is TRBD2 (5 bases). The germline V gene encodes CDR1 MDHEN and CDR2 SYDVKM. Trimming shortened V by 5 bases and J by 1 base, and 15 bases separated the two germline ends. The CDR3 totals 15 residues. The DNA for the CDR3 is TGTGCCAGCAGTCCCCAAGCGGCCAATTCCTACGAGCAGTACTTC. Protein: CASSPQAANSYEQYF. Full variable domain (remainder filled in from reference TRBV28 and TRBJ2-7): DVKVTQSSRYLVKRTGEKVFLECVQDMDHENMFWYRQDPGLGLRLIYFSYDVKMKEKGDIPEGYSVSREKKERFSLILESASTNQTSMYLCASSPQAANSYEQYFGPGTRLTVT.

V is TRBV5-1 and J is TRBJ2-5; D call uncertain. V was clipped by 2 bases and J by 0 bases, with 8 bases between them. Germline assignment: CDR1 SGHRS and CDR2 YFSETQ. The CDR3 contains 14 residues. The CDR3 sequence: CASSLGDNQETQYF. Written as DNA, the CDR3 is TGCGCCAGCAGCTTAGGAGATAACCAAGAGACCCAGTACTTC.

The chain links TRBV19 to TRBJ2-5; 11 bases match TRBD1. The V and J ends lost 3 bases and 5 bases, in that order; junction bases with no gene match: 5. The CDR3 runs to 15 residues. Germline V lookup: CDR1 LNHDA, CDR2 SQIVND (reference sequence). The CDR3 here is CASSIWTGGPETQYF. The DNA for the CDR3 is TGTGCCAGTAGTATTTGGACAGGGGGCCCGGAGACCCAGTACTTC.